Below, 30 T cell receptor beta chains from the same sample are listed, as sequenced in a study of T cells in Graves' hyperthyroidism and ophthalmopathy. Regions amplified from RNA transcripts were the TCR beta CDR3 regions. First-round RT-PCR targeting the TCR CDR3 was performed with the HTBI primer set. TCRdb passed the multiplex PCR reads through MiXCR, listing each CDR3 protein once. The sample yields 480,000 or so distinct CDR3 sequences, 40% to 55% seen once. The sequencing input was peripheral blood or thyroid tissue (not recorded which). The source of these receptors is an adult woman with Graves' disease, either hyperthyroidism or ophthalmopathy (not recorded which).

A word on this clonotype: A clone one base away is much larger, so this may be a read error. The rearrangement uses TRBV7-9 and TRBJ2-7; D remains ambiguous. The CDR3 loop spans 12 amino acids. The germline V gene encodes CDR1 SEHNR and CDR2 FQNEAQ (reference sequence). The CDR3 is CANSLLVYEQYF. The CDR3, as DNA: TGTGCCAACAGCTTATTAGTCTACGAGCAGTACTTC.

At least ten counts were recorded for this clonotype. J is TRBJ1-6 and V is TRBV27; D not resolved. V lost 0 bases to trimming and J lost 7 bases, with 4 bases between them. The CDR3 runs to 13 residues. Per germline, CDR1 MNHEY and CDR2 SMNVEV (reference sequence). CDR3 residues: CASSLSQNSPLHF. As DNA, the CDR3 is TGTGCCAGCAGTTTATCGCAGAATTCACCCCTCCACTTT.

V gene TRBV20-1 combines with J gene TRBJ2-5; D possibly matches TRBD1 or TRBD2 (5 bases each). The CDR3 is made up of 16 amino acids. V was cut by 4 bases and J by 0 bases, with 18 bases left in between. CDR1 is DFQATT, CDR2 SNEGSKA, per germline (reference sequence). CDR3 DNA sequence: TGCAGTGCTATTATCCCCACACCGGGACACCAAGAGACCCAGTACTTC. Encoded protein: CSAIIPTPGHQETQYF.

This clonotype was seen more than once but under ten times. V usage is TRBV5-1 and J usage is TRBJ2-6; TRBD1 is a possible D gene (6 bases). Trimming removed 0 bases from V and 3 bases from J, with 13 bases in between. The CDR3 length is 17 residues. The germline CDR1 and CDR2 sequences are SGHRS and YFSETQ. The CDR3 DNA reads TGCGCCAGCAGCTTGGCCTTATACAGGGATGGGGCCAACGTCCTGACTTTC. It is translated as CASSLALYRDGANVLTF. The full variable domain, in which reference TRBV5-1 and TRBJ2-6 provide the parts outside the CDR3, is KAGVTQTPRYLIKTRGQQVTLSCSPISGHRSVSWYQQTPGQGLQFLFEYFSETQRNKGNFPGRFSGRQFSNSRSEMNVSTLELGDSALYLCASSLALYRDGANVLTFGAGSRLTVL.

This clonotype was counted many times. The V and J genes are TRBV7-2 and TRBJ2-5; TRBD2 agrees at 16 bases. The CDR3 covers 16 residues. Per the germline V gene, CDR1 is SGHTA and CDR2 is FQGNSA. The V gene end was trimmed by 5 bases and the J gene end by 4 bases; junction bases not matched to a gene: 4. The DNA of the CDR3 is TGTGCCAGCAGCCGCGGGACTAGCGGGAGGGGAGAGACCCAGTACTTC. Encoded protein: CASSRGTSGRGETQYF. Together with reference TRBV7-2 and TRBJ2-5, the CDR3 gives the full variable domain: GAGVSQSPSNKVTEKGKDVELRCDPISGHTALYWYRQSLGQGLEFLIYFQGNSAPDKSGLPSDRFSAERTGGSVSTLTIQRTQQEDSAVYLCASSRGTSGRGETQYFGPGTRLLVL.

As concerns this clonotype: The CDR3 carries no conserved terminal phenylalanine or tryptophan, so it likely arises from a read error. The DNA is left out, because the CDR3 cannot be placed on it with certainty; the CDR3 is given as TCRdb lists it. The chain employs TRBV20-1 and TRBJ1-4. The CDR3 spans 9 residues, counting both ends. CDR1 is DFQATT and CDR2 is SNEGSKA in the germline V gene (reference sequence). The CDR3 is CSARLGSVY.

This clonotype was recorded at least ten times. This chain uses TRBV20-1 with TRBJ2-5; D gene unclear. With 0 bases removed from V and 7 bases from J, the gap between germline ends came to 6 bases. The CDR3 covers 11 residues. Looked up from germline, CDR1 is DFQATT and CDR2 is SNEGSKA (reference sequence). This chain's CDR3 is CSARDGRTQYF. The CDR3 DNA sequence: TGCAGTGCTAGAGATGGACGGACCCAGTACTTC.

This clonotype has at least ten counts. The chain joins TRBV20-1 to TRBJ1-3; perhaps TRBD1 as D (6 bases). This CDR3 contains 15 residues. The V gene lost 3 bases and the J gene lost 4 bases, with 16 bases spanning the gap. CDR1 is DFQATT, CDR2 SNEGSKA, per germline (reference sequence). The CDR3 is CSARVPGAWGNTIYF. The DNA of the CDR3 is TGCAGTGCTAGGGTCCCGGGGGCGTGGGGAAACACCATATATTTT.

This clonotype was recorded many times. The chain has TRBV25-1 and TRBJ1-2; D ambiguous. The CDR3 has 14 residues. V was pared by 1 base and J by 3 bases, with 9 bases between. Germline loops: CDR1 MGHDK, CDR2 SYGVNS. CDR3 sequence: CASSESFGHYGYTF. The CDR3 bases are TGTGCCAGCAGTGAATCCTTCGGTCACTATGGCTACACCTTC.

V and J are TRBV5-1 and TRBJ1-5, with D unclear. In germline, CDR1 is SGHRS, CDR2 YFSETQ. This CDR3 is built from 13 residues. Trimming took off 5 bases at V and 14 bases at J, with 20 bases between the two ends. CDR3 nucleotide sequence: TGCGCCAGCAGAAGACTAGCGGGAGTGGGCGAGCATTTT. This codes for CASRRLAGVGEHF.

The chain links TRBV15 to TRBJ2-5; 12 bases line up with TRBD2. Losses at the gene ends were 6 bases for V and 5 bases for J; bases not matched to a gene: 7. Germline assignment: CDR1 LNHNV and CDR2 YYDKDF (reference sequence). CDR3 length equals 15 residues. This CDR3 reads CATRLAGGPAETQYF. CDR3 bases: TGTGCCACCAGACTAGCGGGAGGCCCAGCTGAGACCCAGTACTTC.

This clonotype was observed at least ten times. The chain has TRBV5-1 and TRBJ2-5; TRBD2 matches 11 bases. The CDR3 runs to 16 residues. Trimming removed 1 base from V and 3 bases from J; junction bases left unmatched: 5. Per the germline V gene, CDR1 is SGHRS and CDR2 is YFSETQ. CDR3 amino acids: CASSLPTSGAEETQYF. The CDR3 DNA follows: TGCGCCAGCAGCTTGCCGACTAGCGGGGCCGAAGAGACCCAGTACTTC. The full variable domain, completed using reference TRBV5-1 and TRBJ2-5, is KAGVTQTPRYLIKTRGQQVTLSCSPISGHRSVSWYQQTPGQGLQFLFEYFSETQRNKGNFPGRFSGRQFSNSRSEMNVSTLELGDSALYLCASSLPTSGAEETQYFGPGTRLLVL.

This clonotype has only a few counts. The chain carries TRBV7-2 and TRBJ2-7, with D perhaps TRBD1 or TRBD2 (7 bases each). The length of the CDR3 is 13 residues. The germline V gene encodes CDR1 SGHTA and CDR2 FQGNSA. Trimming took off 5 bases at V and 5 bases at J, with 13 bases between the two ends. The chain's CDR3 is CASSPRGGHEQYF. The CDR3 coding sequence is TGTGCCAGCAGCCCCAGGGGGGGCCACGAGCAGTACTTC.

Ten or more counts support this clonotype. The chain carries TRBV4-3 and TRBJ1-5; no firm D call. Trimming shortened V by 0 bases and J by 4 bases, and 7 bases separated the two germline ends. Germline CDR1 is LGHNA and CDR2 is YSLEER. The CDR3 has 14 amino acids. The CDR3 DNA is TGCGCCAGCAGCCAAGATGGAGGGAATCAGCCCCAGCATTTT. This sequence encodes CASSQDGGNQPQHF.

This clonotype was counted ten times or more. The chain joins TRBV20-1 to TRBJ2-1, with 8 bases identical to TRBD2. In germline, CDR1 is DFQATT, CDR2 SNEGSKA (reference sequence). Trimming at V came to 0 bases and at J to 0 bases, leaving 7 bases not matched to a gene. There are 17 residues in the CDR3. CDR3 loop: CSARDFIAGSSYNEQFF. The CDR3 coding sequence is TGCAGTGCTAGAGATTTTATAGCGGGGAGCTCCTACAATGAGCAGTTCTTC.

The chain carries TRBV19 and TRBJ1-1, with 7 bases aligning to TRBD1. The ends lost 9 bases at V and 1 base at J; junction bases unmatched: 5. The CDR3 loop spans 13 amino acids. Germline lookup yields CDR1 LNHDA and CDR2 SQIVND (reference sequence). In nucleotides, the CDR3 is TGTGCCAGCTGGGGACAGAAGAACACTGAAGCTTTCTTT. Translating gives CASWGQKNTEAFF.

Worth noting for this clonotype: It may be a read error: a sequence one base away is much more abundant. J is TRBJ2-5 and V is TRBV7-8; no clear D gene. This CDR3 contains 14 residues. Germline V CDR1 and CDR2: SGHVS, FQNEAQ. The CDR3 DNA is TGTGTCAGCAGCTTAGGTCTCGGAAGGGAGACCCAGTACTTC. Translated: CVSSLGLGRETQYF.

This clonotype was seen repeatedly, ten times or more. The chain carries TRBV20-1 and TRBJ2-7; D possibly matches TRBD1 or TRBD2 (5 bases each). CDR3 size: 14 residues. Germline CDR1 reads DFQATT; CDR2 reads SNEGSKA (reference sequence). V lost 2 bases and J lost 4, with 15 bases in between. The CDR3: CSARQGSASYEQYF. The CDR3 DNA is TGCAGTGCTAGACAGGGTAGCGCATCTTACGAGCAGTACTTC.

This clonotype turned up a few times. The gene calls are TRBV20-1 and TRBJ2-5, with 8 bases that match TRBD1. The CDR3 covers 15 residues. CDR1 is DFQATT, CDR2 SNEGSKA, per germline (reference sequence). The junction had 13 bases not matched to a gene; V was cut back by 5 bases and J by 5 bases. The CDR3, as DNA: TGCAGTGCTGAGAAAAGGACAGGGTGGGGGGAGACCCAGTACTTC. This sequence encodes CSAEKRTGWGETQYF.

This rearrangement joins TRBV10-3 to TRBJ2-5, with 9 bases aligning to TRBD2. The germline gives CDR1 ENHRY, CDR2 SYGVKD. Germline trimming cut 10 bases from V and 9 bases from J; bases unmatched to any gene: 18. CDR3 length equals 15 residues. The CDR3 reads CATRIGLAGFTAQYF. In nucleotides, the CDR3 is TGTGCCACAAGGATAGGGCTAGCGGGATTCACGGCCCAGTACTTC.

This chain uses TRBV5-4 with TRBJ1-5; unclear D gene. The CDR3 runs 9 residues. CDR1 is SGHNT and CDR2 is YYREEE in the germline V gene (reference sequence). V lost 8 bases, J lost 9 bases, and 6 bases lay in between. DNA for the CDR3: TGTGCCAGTCCCGGGCCCCAGCATTTT. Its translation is CASPGPQHF.

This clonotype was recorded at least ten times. The CDR3 sequence is CAEGVNTEAFF. The CDR3, as DNA: TGTGCCGAGGGAGTTAACACTGAAGCTTTCTTT. The rearrangement links TRBV2 to TRBJ1-1, with no clear D. V was clipped by 11 bases and J by 2 bases, with 9 bases between them. CDR3 length equals 11 residues. Germline assignment: CDR1 SNHLY and CDR2 FYNNEI.

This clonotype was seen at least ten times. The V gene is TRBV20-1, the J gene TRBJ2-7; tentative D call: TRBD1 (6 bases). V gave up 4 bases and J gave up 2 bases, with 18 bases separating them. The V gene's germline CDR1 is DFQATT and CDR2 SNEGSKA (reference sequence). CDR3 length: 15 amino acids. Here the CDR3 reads CSATTHLTGAYEQYF. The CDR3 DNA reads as TGCAGTGCTACAACCCACCTGACAGGCGCCTACGAGCAGTACTTC.

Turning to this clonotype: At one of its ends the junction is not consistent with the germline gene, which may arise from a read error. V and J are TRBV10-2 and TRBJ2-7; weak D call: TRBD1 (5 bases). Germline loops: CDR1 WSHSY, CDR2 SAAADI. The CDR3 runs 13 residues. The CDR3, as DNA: TGTGCCAGCTCACCCGGACATCTCTACGAGCAGTACTTC. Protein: CASSPGHLYEQYF.

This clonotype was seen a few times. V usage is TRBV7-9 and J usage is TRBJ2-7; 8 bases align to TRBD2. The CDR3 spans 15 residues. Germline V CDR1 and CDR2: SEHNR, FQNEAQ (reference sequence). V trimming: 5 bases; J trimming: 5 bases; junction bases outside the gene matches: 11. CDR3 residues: CASSPGGALLDEQYF. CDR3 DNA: TGTGCCAGCAGCCCGGGAGGGGCCCTTCTCGACGAGCAGTACTTC.

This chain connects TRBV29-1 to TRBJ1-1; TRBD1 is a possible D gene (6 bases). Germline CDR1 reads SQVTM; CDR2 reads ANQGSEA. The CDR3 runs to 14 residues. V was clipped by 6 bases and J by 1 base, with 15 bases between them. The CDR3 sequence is CSVKGRGGNTEAFF. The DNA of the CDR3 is TGCAGCGTCAAAGGGAGGGGGGGGAACACTGAAGCTTTCTTT.

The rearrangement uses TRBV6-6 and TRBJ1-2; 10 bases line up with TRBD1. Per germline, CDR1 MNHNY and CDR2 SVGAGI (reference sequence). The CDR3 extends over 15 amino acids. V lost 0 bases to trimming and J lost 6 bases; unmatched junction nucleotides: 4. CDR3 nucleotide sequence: TGTGCCAGCAGTTACTCCGGGACAGGGGTTGATGGCTACACCTTC. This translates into CASSYSGTGVDGYTF.

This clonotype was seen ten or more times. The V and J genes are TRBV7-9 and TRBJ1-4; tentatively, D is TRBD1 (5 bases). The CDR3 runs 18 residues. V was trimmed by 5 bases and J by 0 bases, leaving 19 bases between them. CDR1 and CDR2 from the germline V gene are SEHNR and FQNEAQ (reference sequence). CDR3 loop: CASSLYDGTLATNEKLFF. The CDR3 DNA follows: TGTGCCAGCAGCCTATACGACGGGACTTTGGCAACTAATGAAAAACTGTTTTTT. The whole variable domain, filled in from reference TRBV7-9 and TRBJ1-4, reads DTGVSQNPRHKITKRGQNVTFRCDPISEHNRLYWYRQTLGQGPEFLTYFQNEAQLEKSRLLSDRFSAERPKGSFSTLEIQRTEQGDSAMYLCASSLYDGTLATNEKLFFGSGTQLSVL.

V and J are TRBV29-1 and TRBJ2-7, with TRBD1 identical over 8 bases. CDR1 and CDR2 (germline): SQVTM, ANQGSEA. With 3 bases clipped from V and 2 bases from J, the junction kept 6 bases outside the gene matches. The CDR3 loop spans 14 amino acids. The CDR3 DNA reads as TGCAGCGTTGAGACAGGGGAGCGGGCCTACGAGCAGTACTTC. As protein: CSVETGERAYEQYF.

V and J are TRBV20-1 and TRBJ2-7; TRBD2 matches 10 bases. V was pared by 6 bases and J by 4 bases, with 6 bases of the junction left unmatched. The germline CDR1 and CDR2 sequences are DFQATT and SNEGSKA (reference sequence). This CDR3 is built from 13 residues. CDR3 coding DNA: TGCAGTGCGTCGGCTAGCGGGAGTTACGAGCAGTACTTC. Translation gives CSASASGSYEQYF.